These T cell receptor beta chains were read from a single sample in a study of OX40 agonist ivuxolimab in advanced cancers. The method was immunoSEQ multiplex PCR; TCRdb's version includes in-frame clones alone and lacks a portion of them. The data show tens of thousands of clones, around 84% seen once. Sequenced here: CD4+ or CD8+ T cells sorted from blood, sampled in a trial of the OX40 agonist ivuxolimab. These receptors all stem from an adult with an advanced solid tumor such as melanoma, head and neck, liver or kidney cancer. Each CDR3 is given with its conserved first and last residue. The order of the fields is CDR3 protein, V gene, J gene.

CDR3: CASSYQTGRNEKLFF
V: TRBV2
J: TRBJ1-4

CDR3: CAWSGGSYEQYF
V: TRBV30
J: TRBJ2-7

CDR3: CASSRGTSLYNEQFF
V: TRBV4-1
J: TRBJ2-1

CDR3: CASNPRGGEGEKLFF
V: TRBV11-2
J: TRBJ1-4

CDR3: CASLSGGASGELFF
V: TRBV28
J: TRBJ2-2

CDR3: CASSRDRGVDTQYF
V: TRBV5-6
J: TRBJ2-3

CDR3: CASSVEYNEQFF
V: TRBV9
J: TRBJ2-1

CDR3: CASSSLGDTQYF
V: TRBV2
J: TRBJ2-3

CDR3: CASSTQTQGAFF
V: TRBV28
J: TRBJ1-1

CDR3: CASSLPGQRMGTDTQYF
V: TRBV27
J: TRBJ2-3

CDR3: CASSWTPGQDYNEQFF
V: TRBV5-1
J: TRBJ2-1

CDR3: CASSVRRTANTEAFF
V: TRBV7-2
J: TRBJ1-1

CDR3: CAWSTTGDEQYF
V: TRBV30
J: TRBJ2-7

CDR3: CASSLRFSGGLDTQYF
V: TRBV7-2
J: TRBJ2-3

CDR3: CASGNRDTSTDTQYF
V: TRBV2
J: TRBJ2-3

CDR3: CAIGNLGTEQYF
V: TRBV10-3
J: TRBJ2-7

CDR3: CASSTGTSSYEQYF
V: TRBV19
J: TRBJ2-7

CDR3: CASRAGLAGQETQYF
V: TRBV10-2
J: TRBJ2-5

CDR3: CASSMGQLGTQYF
V: TRBV11-3
J: TRBJ2-5

CDR3: CASKRGQSTDTQYF
V: TRBV6-5
J: TRBJ2-3

CDR3: CASAPGHLNTEAFF
V: TRBV2
J: TRBJ1-1

CDR3: CASSFSTVAPEQFF
V: TRBV7-9
J: TRBJ2-1

CDR3: CASSLLRHYGTGSTFYEQYF
V: TRBV18
J: TRBJ2-7

CDR3: CASRTSDRGIQPQHF
V: TRBV6-1
J: TRBJ1-5

CDR3: CASRATGGHQPQHF
V: TRBV6-5
J: TRBJ1-5

CDR3: CASSEDLYRTDTQYF
V: TRBV5-4
J: TRBJ2-3

CDR3: CASSQVAALIYGYTF
V: TRBV4-1
J: TRBJ1-2